What follows are 18 T cell receptor beta chains derived from one specimen sequenced in a study of human T cells and chemical hapten exposure. TCRdb itself ran the RACE reads through MiXCR, one entry per CDR3 protein. This table holds about 300,000 distinct CDR3 sequences, over 5% found once. Time point reported: pre-sensitization, week 0. As for treatment: therapeutic diphenylcyclopropenone sensitization with weekly scalp DPC. The material sequenced was whole blood, taken in connection with sensitization to the hapten diphenylcyclopropenone (DPC). The receptor source for this set is a woman younger than 30 with alopecia areata. Some clones in this sample may be carry-over from other donors' samples.

This clonotype has just a few counts. The chain combines TRBV5-1 with TRBJ1-6, with D unclear. This CDR3 comprises 15 residues. Germline assignment: CDR1 SGHRS and CDR2 YFSETQ. Deletions cut 0 bases from V and 8 bases from J, with 12 bases between. CDR3 sequence: CASSLGRNGDSPLHF. CDR3 coding DNA: TGCGCCAGCAGCTTGGGCAGGAACGGGGATTCACCCCTCCACTTT.

This clonotype has ten or more counts. The CDR3 bases are TGTGCCAGCAGTGAATCCGGACAGGGAAACAATGAGCAGTTCTTC. It is translated as CASSESGQGNNEQFF. The rearrangement uses TRBV25-1 and TRBJ2-1; the match to TRBD1 covers 8 bases. The CDR3 loop spans 15 amino acids. V lost 1 base to trimming and J lost 5 bases; unmatched junction nucleotides: 4. Germline V gene lookup returns CDR1 MGHDK and CDR2 SYGVNS. Complete variable domain (other parts from reference TRBV25-1 and TRBJ2-1): EADIYQTPRYLVIGTGKKITLECSQTMGHDKMYWYQQDPGMELHLIHYSYGVNSTEKGDLSSESTVSRIRTEHFPLTLESARPSHTSQYLCASSESGQGNNEQFFGPGTRLTVL.

The chain recombines TRBV28 with TRBJ2-5; 8 bases are a match to TRBD2. CDR3 length: 14 amino acids. Germline V CDR1 and CDR2: MDHEN, SYDVKM. J gave up 4 bases and V 6 bases, and 7 bases lay outside the gene matches. CDR3 loop: CASRPGGASETQYF. In DNA form, the CDR3 reads TGTGCCAGCAGGCCGGGGGGGGCTTCAGAGACCCAGTACTTC.

As concerns this clonotype: A read error may be the cause here, since a much bigger clone is one base away. The J gene is TRBJ2-7, the V gene TRBV7-9, with D possibly called TRBD1 or TRBD2 (5 bases each). The CDR3 runs to 12 residues. Looked up from germline, CDR1 is SEHNR and CDR2 is FQNEAQ (reference sequence). V gave up 5 bases and J gave up 6 bases, with 11 bases separating them. The CDR3 is CASSRGGPEQYF. The CDR3 nucleotides read TGTGCCAGCAGCAGGGGCGGGCCCGAGCAGTACTTC.

This clonotype has only a few counts. This sequence joins TRBV4-2 and TRBJ2-7; tentative D call: TRBD2 (6 bases). The germline V gene encodes CDR1 LGHNA and CDR2 YNFKEQ. The CDR3 totals 13 residues. V gave up 2 bases and J gave up 3 bases, with 8 bases separating them. CDR3 sequence reads: CASSQQEGYEQYF. DNA of the CDR3: TGTGCCAGCAGCCAACAGGAGGGCTACGAGCAGTACTTC.

The V gene is TRBV5-1, the J gene TRBJ1-1; TRBD1 is a possible D gene (5 bases). Trimming stripped 0 bases from V and 9 bases from J, with 15 bases between. The CDR3 loop spans 14 amino acids. Germline V lookup: CDR1 SGHRS, CDR2 YFSETQ. This CDR3 is CASSLDQGGRKAFF. The CDR3, as DNA: TGCGCCAGCAGCTTGGACCAGGGAGGGAGAAAAGCTTTCTTT.

This clonotype came up a few times. The CDR3 DNA is TGCGCCAGCAGCCAAGAGCCAACGGGAGGAGCGGGGGGCGGCACAGATACGCAGTATTTT. It yields the protein CASSQEPTGGAGGGTDTQYF. The genes are TRBV4-1 and TRBJ2-3; 9 bases agree with TRBD2. CDR1 is MGHRA and CDR2 is YSYEKL in the germline V gene. This CDR3 comprises 20 residues. V lost 0 bases, J lost 1 base, and 14 bases stayed unmatched.

The V gene is TRBV9, the J gene TRBJ2-7, with no clear D. CDR1 is SGDLS and CDR2 is YYNGEE in the germline V gene. The V end lost 0 bases, the J end lost 4 bases, and 5 bases lay between the germline ends. The CDR3 contains 12 residues. In nucleotides, the CDR3 is TGTGCCAGCAGCGTAGCCCAATACGAGCAGTACTTC. Amino acids: CASSVAQYEQYF.

This clonotype occurred many times. The rearrangement joins TRBV5-5 to TRBJ2-7; the D gene could be TRBD1 or TRBD2 (6 bases each). The germline gives CDR1 SGHKS, CDR2 YYEKEE (reference sequence). There are 15 residues in the CDR3. Trimming left V 3 bases short and J 7 bases short, with 20 bases between. The CDR3 protein is CASSSGTPLGGEQYF. The CDR3 DNA reads TGTGCCAGCAGCTCCGGGACACCCCTCGGGGGAGAGCAGTACTTC.

This clonotype was detected ten times or more. The chain recombines TRBV9 with TRBJ2-2; D is undetermined. CDR3 length: 15 amino acids. Trimming left V 3 bases short and J 4 bases short, with 13 bases between. Germline V lookup: CDR1 SGDLS, CDR2 YYNGEE. The CDR3 reads CASSARLTSTGELFF. In nucleotides, the CDR3 is TGTGCCAGCAGCGCCCGCCTGACGAGCACCGGGGAGCTGTTTTTT.

This clonotype appeared a few times. The V and J genes are TRBV4-2 and TRBJ2-5; D may be TRBD2 (6 bases). In germline, CDR1 is LGHNA, CDR2 YNFKEQ. Trimming cost V 2 bases and J 4 bases, with 17 bases left between them. The CDR3 length is 16 residues. The CDR3 nucleotides are TGTGCCAGCAGCCAATTGTCTAGCGCGAGTTCAGAGACCCAGTACTTC. It specifies CASSQLSSASSETQYF.

This clonotype was recorded at least ten times. This chain connects TRBV28 to TRBJ1-1; 11 positions agree with TRBD1. After removal of 2 bases from V and 9 bases from J, the junction contained 8 bases not matched to a gene. The CDR3 is 15 amino acids. The V gene's germline CDR1 is MDHEN and CDR2 SYDVKM. CDR3 DNA: TGTGCCAGCAGTTTAGTTGCCGGGACAGGGGGAAAAGCTTTCTTT. Translating it yields CASSLVAGTGGKAFF.

In its sample, this clonotype was seen a few times. The gene calls are TRBV7-2 and TRBJ2-7, with 9 nucleotides matching TRBD2. The CDR3 totals 15 residues. Trimming removed 4 bases from V and 4 bases from J; junction bases left unmatched: 8. CDR1 and CDR2 from the germline V gene are SGHTA and FQGNSA. The CDR3 sequence is CASSSPGLARYEQYF. The CDR3 bases are TGTGCCAGCAGCTCTCCGGGACTAGCACGGTACGAGCAGTACTTC.

This clonotype was detected many times. The chain employs TRBV6-4 and TRBJ2-1; D ambiguous. Trimming left V 5 bases short and J 6 bases short, with 11 bases between. The CDR3 runs to 13 residues. CDR1 is MRHNA and CDR2 is SNTAGT in the germline V gene. The CDR3 loop is CASSQGPVNEQFF. For the CDR3, the DNA is TGTGCCAGCAGTCAAGGGCCAGTCAATGAGCAGTTCTTC.

A few counts support this clonotype. The V and J genes are TRBV20-1 and TRBJ2-3; D is perhaps TRBD2 (5 bases). Germline-derived CDR1 and CDR2 are DFQATT and SNEGSKA (reference sequence). Trimming removed 0 bases at V and 5 bases at J, with 18 bases between. The CDR3 length is 16 residues. The DNA for the CDR3 is TGCAGTGCTAGAGATCATTGGAGCGGCCTCCGAGATACGCAGTATTTT. Protein product: CSARDHWSGLRDTQYF.

In its sample, this clonotype was seen many times. J is TRBJ1-4 and V is TRBV20-1; 12 bases map to TRBD1. V lost 6 bases, J lost 8 bases, and 10 bases stayed unmatched. This CDR3 is 15 amino acids long. In germline, CDR1 is DFQATT, CDR2 SNEGSKA (reference sequence). The CDR3 spells CSAEKGQGAGEKLFF. CDR3 coding DNA: TGCAGTGCCGAAAAGGGACAGGGGGCGGGGGAAAAACTGTTTTTT.

This clonotype was seen at least ten times. The chain links TRBV12-3 or TRBV12-4 to TRBJ1-6, with D perhaps TRBD1 (5 bases). This CDR3 is 15 amino acids long. V was pared by 3 bases and J by 10 bases, with 16 bases between. The CDR3 sequence is CASSFGSGQGSPLHF. For the CDR3, the DNA is TGTGCCAGCAGTTTCGGGTCGGGGCAGGGATCACCCCTCCACTTT.

This clonotype occurred many times. This sequence joins TRBV7-9 and TRBJ1-1; D not resolved. From germline, CDR1 is SEHNR and CDR2 FQNEAQ (reference sequence). Trimming left V 5 bases short and J 1 base short, with 17 bases between. CDR3 length: 16 amino acids. CDR3 sequence (DNA): TGTGCCAGCAGCCTTTGGGCCCGGACGGCGAACACTGAAGCTTTCTTT. This codes for CASSLWARTANTEAFF.